These T cell receptor beta chains were read from a single sample in a study of T cell responses to AZD1222 COVID-19 vaccine. Generated by immunoSEQ multiplex PCR, the TCRdb table keeps only in-frame clones and is missing some. The profile covers a few hundred thousand clones, with over 90% appearing a single time and roughly 0.6% taken by the ten largest. Sequenced here: peripheral blood, sampled on day 0 of AZD1222 vaccination. These receptors came from an adult in good health. Each CDR3 is given with its conserved first and last residue. The order of the fields is J gene, D gene, V gene, clone size, CDR3 length, CDR3 DNA, CDR3 protein. D genes are given only for firm matches. Clone size appears in some rows only: once, few, many, or a class for an expanded clone.

>TRBJ1-1|NA|TRBV30|NA|13
TGTGCCTGGAGTCTGGAAAGGAACACTGAAGCTTTCTTT
CAWSLERNTEAFF
>TRBJ2-7|TRBD1|TRBV7-3|NA|15
TGTGCCAGCAGCTTAAGTGTGGGACAGATGTACGAGCAGTACTTC
CASSLSVGQMYEQYF
>TRBJ2-1|NA|TRBV3-1/TRBV3-2|NA|15
TGTGCCAGCAGCCAAGCTAGTCCCCTAGGGAATGAGCAGTTCTTC
CASSQASPLGNEQFF
>TRBJ1-2|NA|TRBV5-1|few|16
TGCGCCAGCAGCTTGGCCTGGGGGGAAGAGGGCTATGGCTACACCTTC
CASSLAWGEEGYGYTF
>TRBJ2-7|NA|TRBV11-2|NA|14
TGTGCCAGCAGCTCTCCGGGACTGGCGTACGAGCAGTACTTC
CASSSPGLAYEQYF
>TRBJ2-7|TRBD1|TRBV18|NA|16
TGTGCCAGCTCATTCGCCCGGGACAGGCAACACTACGAGCAGTACTTC
CASSFARDRQHYEQYF
>TRBJ1-1|NA|TRBV9|NA|15
TGTGCCAGCAGCGTAGTGGGGGGTGCGAACACTGAAGCTTTCTTT
CASSVVGGANTEAFF
>TRBJ1-2|NA|TRBV11-3|NA|14
TGTGCCAGCAGCACACTCGAGGTTGATTATGGCTACACCTTC
CASSTLEVDYGYTF
>TRBJ2-1|TRBD2|TRBV14|NA|17
TGTGCCAGCAGCCCAGACCGAGGTGCTAGCGGGAGAAATGAGCAGTTCTTC
CASSPDRGASGRNEQFF
>TRBJ1-2|TRBD1|TRBV28|NA|14
TGTGCCAGCACATTAGGGGACAGGGTCTATGGCTACACCTTC
CASTLGDRVYGYTF
>TRBJ1-6|TRBD1|TRBV4-1|NA|15
TGCGCCAGCAGCCAAGAAGGGAGGGGGCGATCACCCCTCCACTTT
CASSQEGRGRSPLHF
>TRBJ2-7|NA|TRBV28|NA|13
TGTGCCAGCGGTATTCGGCTTACCTACGAGCAGTACTTC
CASGIRLTYEQYF
>TRBJ2-7|TRBD1|TRBV28|NA|15
TGTGCCAGCAGCCACTCCGGGACAGGGCCCCTCGAGCAGTACTTC
CASSHSGTGPLEQYF
>TRBJ2-7|TRBD2|TRBV28|NA|16
TGTGCCAGCAGCAACGCGGGACTAGCGGGAGGCTACGAGCAGTACTTC
CASSNAGLAGGYEQYF
>TRBJ2-7|TRBD2|TRBV28|NA|16
TGTGCCAGCAGTTTACCAACTAGCGAACGCTCCTACGAGCAGTACTTC
CASSLPTSERSYEQYF
>TRBJ2-1|NA|TRBV28|NA|14
TGTGCCAGCAGTCGCAGGGGTGCCTACAATGAGCAGTTCTTC
CASSRRGAYNEQFF
>TRBJ1-1|NA|TRBV30|NA|14
TGTGCCTGGAGTGTACGAAGGTCAGCCCCTGAAGCTTTCTTT
CAWSVRRSAPEAFF
>TRBJ2-1|TRBD1|TRBV28|once|15
TGTGCCAGCAGTGAACAGGGGGCGTCTTACAATGAGCAGTTCTTC
CASSEQGASYNEQFF
>TRBJ1-5|NA|TRBV5-1|once|15
TGCGCCAGCAGCGCACAGGGTTATAGCAATCAGCCCCAGCATTTT
CASSAQGYSNQPQHF
>TRBJ1-2|TRBD1|TRBV19|NA|14
TGTGCCAGTAGAAGACAGGGGGTAGACTATGGCTACACCTTC
CASRRQGVDYGYTF
>TRBJ2-2|NA|TRBV4-3|NA|16
TGCGCCAGCAGCCAAGTGACGGAGTGGAACACCGGGGAGCTGTTTTTT
CASSQVTEWNTGELFF
>TRBJ1-1|NA|TRBV9|NA|13
TGTGCCAGCAGCGTGGCCATCAACACTGAAGCTTTCTTT
CASSVAINTEAFF
>TRBJ2-3|TRBD2|TRBV3-1/TRBV3-2|NA|16
TGTGCCAGCAGCGGTCGAGTAGCGGGAGGGCAGGATACGCAGTATTTT
CASSGRVAGGQDTQYF
>TRBJ2-7|NA|TRBV12-3/TRBV12-4|NA|13
TGTGCCAGCAGTTTGGCAGGGCCCTACGAGCAGTACTTC
CASSLAGPYEQYF
>TRBJ2-7|TRBD1|TRBV3-1/TRBV3-2|NA|15
TGTGCCAGCAGCCGCACGACAGGGGGACACTACGAGCAGTACTTC
CASSRTTGGHYEQYF
>TRBJ2-2|TRBD2|TRBV18|NA|14
TGTGCCAGCTCACGGGAGGGGAACACCGGGGAGCTGTTTTTT
CASSREGNTGELFF
>TRBJ1-1|NA|TRBV7-9|NA|12
TGTGCCAGCAGCTTCGGAGAAAACATAGCTTTCTTT
CASSFGENIAFF
>TRBJ2-2|NA|TRBV2|few|15
TGTGCCAGCGTGAGAGGGACTCCCGGCACCGGGGAGCTGTTTTTT
CASVRGTPGTGELFF
>TRBJ1-4|NA|TRBV7-8|once|16
TGTGCCAGCAGCTTAGCGCGGTGGGGGCGCAGAGAAAAACTGTTTTTT
CASSLARWGRREKLFF
>TRBJ2-7|NA|TRBV28|NA|14
TGTGCCAGCAGTTTTAGGGTATTATCCTACGAGCAGTACTTC
CASSFRVLSYEQYF
>TRBJ1-5|NA|TRBV9|NA|15
TGTGCCAGCAGCGCTAAAGGCAGTGACAATCAGCCCCAGCATTTT
CASSAKGSDNQPQHF
>TRBJ2-5|TRBD2|TRBV7-2|NA|15
TGTGCCAGCAGCATTCAGCGGGAGAATAGAGAGACCCAGTACTTC
CASSIQRENRETQYF
>TRBJ2-5|NA|TRBV3-1/TRBV3-2|NA|14
TGTGCCAGCAGCCAACTGGGACCTCAAGAGACCCAGTACTTC
CASSQLGPQETQYF
>TRBJ1-6|NA|TRBV28|NA|15
TGTGCCAGCAGGCAACAGGGTTTCTCTGATTCACCCCTCCACTTT
CASRQQGFSDSPLHF
>TRBJ1-6|TRBD1|TRBV7-8|NA|14
TGTGCCAGCAGCTCAGACAGGGATCGGTCACCCCTCCACTTT
CASSSDRDRSPLHF
>TRBJ2-1|TRBD1|TRBV28|NA|17
TGTGCCAGCAACGACAGGATGGGACAGATCTCCTACAATGAGCAGTTCTTC
CASNDRMGQISYNEQFF
>TRBJ2-5|TRBD2|TRBV19|NA|14
TGTGCCAGTAGTATAACTAGCGGCCAGAAGACCCAGTACTTC
CASSITSGQKTQYF
>TRBJ1-6|NA|TRBV27|once|12
TGTGCCAGCAGTGGGAGGGTTCAGGCCCTCCACTTT
CASSGRVQALHF
>TRBJ2-7|NA|TRBV28|NA|15
TGTGCCAGCAGTTCCCCCGGCCGGGTTGACTACGAGCAGTACTTC
CASSSPGRVDYEQYF
>TRBJ1-4|NA|TRBV2|NA|13
TGTGCCAGCGGACAGTACGGTGGTGAAAAACTGTTTTTT
CASGQYGGEKLFF
>TRBJ2-3|NA|TRBV28|NA|15
TGTGCCAGCAGTTTTCAGGGTGCAGGCACAGATACGCAGTATTTT
CASSFQGAGTDTQYF
>TRBJ2-1|NA|TRBV15|NA|17
TGTGCCACCAGCAGAGATCGGAAGCGGGTCTCCTACAATGAGCAGTTCTTC
CATSRDRKRVSYNEQFF
>TRBJ2-7|NA|TRBV10-3|NA|14
TGTGCCATCAGTGAGTCGAAAGGGGTTAGACAGCAGTACTTC
CAISESKGVRQQYF
>TRBJ1-2|NA|TRBV5-1|NA|12
TGCGCCAGCAGCTTGGATAACTATGGCTACACCTTC
CASSLDNYGYTF
>TRBJ2-7|TRBD1|TRBV6-1|once|15
TGTGCCAGCAGTGAGCGACAGGGCAGTTTTGACGAGCAGTACTTC
CASSERQGSFDEQYF
>TRBJ2-1|TRBD2|TRBV5-8|NA|18
TGTGCCAGCAGCCGACTATCTAGCGGGGGTCCTCTGGGGAATGAGCAGTTCTTC
CASSRLSSGGPLGNEQFF
>TRBJ2-7|TRBD1|TRBV6-5|NA|14
TGTGCCAGCAGTTATCCGGGACAGAAATACGAGCAGTACTTC
CASSYPGQKYEQYF
>TRBJ1-3|NA|TRBV2|NA|15
TGTGCCAGCAAAATCGGCAGGGGACCTGGAAACACCATATATTTT
CASKIGRGPGNTIYF
>TRBJ1-2|NA|TRBV18|NA|15
TGTGCCAGCTCACCACCGAACAGGGACGGCTATGGCTACACCTTC
CASSPPNRDGYGYTF
>TRBJ1-4|NA|TRBV5-5|NA|17
TGTGCCAGCAGCTTGGCTCATCTGGGGGGCGCGTTCGAAAAACTGTTTTTT
CASSLAHLGGAFEKLFF
>TRBJ2-1|NA|TRBV10-3|NA|12
TGTGCCATCAGTGAGGGTTACAATGAGCAGTTCTTC
CAISEGYNEQFF
>TRBJ1-6|NA|TRBV7-2|NA|16
TGTGCCAGCAGCTTAGCCAATCCCGTCGGTAATTCACCCCTCCACTTT
CASSLANPVGNSPLHF